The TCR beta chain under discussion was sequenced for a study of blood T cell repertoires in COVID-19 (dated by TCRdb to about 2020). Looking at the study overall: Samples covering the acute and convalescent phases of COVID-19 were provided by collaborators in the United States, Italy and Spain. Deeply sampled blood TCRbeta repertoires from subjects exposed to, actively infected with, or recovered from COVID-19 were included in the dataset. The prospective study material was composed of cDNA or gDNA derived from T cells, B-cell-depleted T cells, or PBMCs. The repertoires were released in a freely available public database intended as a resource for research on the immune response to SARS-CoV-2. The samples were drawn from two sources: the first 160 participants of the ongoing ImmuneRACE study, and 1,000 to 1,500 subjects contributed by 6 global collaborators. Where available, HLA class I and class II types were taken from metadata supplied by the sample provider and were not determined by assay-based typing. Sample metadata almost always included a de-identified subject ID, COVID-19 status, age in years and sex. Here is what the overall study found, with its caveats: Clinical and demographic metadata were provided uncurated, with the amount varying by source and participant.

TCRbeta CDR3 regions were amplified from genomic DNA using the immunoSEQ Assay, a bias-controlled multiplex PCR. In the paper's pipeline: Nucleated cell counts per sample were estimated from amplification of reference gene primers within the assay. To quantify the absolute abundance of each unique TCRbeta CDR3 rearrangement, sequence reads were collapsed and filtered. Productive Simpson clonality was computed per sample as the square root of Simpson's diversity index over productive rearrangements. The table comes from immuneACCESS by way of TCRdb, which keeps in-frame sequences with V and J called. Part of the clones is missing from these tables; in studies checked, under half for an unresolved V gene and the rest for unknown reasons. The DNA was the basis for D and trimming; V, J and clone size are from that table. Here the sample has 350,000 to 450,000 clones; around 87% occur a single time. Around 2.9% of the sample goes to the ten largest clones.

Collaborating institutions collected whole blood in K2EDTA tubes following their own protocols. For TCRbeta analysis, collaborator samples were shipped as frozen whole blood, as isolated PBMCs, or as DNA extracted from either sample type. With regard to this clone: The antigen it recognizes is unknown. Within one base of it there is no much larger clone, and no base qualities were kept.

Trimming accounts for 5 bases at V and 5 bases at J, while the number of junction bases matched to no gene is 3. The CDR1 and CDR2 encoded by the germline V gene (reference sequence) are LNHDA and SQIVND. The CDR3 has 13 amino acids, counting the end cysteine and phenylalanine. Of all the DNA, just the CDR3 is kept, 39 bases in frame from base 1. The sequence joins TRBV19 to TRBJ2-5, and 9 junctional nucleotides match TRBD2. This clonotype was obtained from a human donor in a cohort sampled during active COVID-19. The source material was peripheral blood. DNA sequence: TGTGCCAGTAGTGGGACTAGCCTGGAGACCCAGTACTTC. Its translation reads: CASSGTSLETQYF.